This T cell receptor beta chain is drawn from a study of blood T cell repertoires in COVID-19. Profiling relied on immunoSEQ multiplex PCR, and the TCRdb table lists in-frame clones only, not all of them. Of approximately 220,000 clones detected, roughly 85% appear once; the ten largest clones hold 3% to 4.5%. Germline V CDR1 and CDR2: SGHVS, FQNEAQ. Deletions cut 6 bases from V and 3 bases from J, with 14 bases between. The CDR3 has 14 residues. Specimen: PBMCs or T cells enriched from blood (not recorded which). The chain uses TRBV7-8 and TRBJ1-1; D gene unclear. The source of this sequence is a middle-aged woman with acute COVID-19. The CDR3 DNA reads as TGTGCCAGCAGGAACCCCCCCGGGTACACTGAAGCTTTCTTT. This encodes CASRNPPGYTEAFF.